The 8 T cell receptor beta chains given below trace back to one sample, sequenced in a study of cytomegalovirus exposure and HLA in healthy donors. Primers: 60 Vbeta forward and 13 Jbeta reverse. Repertoires were generated with immunoSEQ multiplex PCR, while TCRdb's copy carries only in-frame clones and drops some. The sample lists under 90,000 clones, about 90% seen once, with about 2.5% in the top ten. The sample consisted of PBMCs. These receptors all come from a man between 18 and 29 years old in good health and CMV-seronegative.

This chain links TRBV7-2 with TRBJ2-5; 7 bases line up with TRBD2. Trimming took 1 base from V and 5 from J; bases not matched to a gene: 4. This CDR3 has 14 amino acids. CDR1 and CDR2 from the germline V gene are SGHTA and FQGNSA. The CDR3 sequence: CASSLEAGLETQYF. The CDR3 DNA follows: TGTGCCAGCAGCTTAGAAGCGGGGTTGGAGACCCAGTACTTC.

The chain links TRBV9 to TRBJ2-5; no reliable D call. The CDR3 spans 13 residues. Between the trimmed V and J ends, which lost 1 base and 2 bases, there was a span of 6 bases. CDR1 SGDLS and CDR2 YYNGEE come from the germline V gene. The CDR3 reads CASSVKQQETQYF. The CDR3 bases are TGTGCCAGCAGCGTAAAACAGCAAGAGACCCAGTACTTC.

This clone was seen only once. The rearrangement links TRBV7-9 to TRBJ1-6; maybe TRBD1 (6 bases). The CDR3 spans 13 residues. V was cut by 5 bases and J by 15 bases, with 17 bases left in between. Germline V gene data show CDR1 as SEHNR and CDR2 as FQNEAQ (reference sequence). CDR3 in DNA: TGTGCCAGCAGCCCAACCCTGTCGGACAGCCTCCACTTT. It codes for CASSPTLSDSLHF.

V gene TRBV7-2 combines with J gene TRBJ2-1, with 7 bases identical to TRBD2. CDR3 length: 16 amino acids. Trimming took 3 bases from V and 6 from J; bases not matched to a gene: 11. Germline V gene data show CDR1 as SGHTA and CDR2 as FQGNSA. In DNA form, the CDR3 reads TGTGCCAGCAGCTTCAGCGGGGTTCTGACCGGCAATGAGCAGTTCTTC. Translation: CASSFSGVLTGNEQFF.

The CDR3 DNA is TGCAGCGTTGTTAGGGGCCGTGACTATGGCTACACCTTC. As protein: CSVVRGRDYGYTF. The chain links TRBV29-1 to TRBJ1-2; tentatively, D is TRBD1 (5 bases). Trimming shortened V by 4 bases and J by 3 bases, and 12 bases separated the two germline ends. The V gene's germline CDR1 is SQVTM and CDR2 ANQGSEA. The CDR3 is 13 residues long.

V and J are TRBV11-2 and TRBJ2-1; D unclear. The CDR3 has 12 amino acids. V was clipped by 5 bases and J by 6 bases, with 8 bases between them. Germline CDR1 SGHAT, CDR2 FQNNGV. For the CDR3, the DNA is TGTGCCAGCAGCCAGGTGATCAATGAGCAGTTCTTC. As protein: CASSQVINEQFF.

This chain links TRBV4-3 with TRBJ1-2; D not certain. Looked up from germline, CDR1 is LGHNA and CDR2 is YSLEER. The CDR3 runs to 13 residues. Trimming took off 0 bases at V and 3 bases at J, with 5 bases between the two ends. The CDR3 DNA reads as TGCGCCAGCAGCCAAGATCAGGACTATGGCTACACCTTC. Translated: CASSQDQDYGYTF.

The chain uses TRBV7-8 and TRBJ1-2, with D tentatively TRBD1 (5 bases). Germline values: CDR1 SGHVS, CDR2 FQNEAQ. V was trimmed by 1 base and J by 4 bases, leaving 16 bases between them. The CDR3 is made up of 16 amino acids. The CDR3 protein is CASSLEPGLLGYGYTF. The CDR3 DNA is TGTGCCAGCAGCTTAGAACCAGGGCTCTTGGGCTATGGCTACACCTTC.